This TCR beta chain derives from a study of blood T cell repertoires in COVID-19. This clone was found a few times. TCRdb's copy holds only in-frame clones and misses some; the assay was immunoSEQ multiplex PCR. The table has about 90,000 clones, around 72% seen once. Losses at the gene ends were 2 bases for V and 2 bases for J; bases not matched to a gene: 2. Germline CDR1 and CDR2: SGHTA and FQGTGA. The CDR3 sequence is 14 residues long. V usage is TRBV7-3 and J usage is TRBJ2-7; 8 bases fit TRBD2. The TCR was taken from a woman older than 75 with acute or convalescent COVID-19. The sample comprised peripheral blood. The CDR3 bases are TGTGCCAGCAGCTTAGCGGGGGGTCCCTACGAGCAGTACTTC. Residues: CASSLAGGPYEQYF.